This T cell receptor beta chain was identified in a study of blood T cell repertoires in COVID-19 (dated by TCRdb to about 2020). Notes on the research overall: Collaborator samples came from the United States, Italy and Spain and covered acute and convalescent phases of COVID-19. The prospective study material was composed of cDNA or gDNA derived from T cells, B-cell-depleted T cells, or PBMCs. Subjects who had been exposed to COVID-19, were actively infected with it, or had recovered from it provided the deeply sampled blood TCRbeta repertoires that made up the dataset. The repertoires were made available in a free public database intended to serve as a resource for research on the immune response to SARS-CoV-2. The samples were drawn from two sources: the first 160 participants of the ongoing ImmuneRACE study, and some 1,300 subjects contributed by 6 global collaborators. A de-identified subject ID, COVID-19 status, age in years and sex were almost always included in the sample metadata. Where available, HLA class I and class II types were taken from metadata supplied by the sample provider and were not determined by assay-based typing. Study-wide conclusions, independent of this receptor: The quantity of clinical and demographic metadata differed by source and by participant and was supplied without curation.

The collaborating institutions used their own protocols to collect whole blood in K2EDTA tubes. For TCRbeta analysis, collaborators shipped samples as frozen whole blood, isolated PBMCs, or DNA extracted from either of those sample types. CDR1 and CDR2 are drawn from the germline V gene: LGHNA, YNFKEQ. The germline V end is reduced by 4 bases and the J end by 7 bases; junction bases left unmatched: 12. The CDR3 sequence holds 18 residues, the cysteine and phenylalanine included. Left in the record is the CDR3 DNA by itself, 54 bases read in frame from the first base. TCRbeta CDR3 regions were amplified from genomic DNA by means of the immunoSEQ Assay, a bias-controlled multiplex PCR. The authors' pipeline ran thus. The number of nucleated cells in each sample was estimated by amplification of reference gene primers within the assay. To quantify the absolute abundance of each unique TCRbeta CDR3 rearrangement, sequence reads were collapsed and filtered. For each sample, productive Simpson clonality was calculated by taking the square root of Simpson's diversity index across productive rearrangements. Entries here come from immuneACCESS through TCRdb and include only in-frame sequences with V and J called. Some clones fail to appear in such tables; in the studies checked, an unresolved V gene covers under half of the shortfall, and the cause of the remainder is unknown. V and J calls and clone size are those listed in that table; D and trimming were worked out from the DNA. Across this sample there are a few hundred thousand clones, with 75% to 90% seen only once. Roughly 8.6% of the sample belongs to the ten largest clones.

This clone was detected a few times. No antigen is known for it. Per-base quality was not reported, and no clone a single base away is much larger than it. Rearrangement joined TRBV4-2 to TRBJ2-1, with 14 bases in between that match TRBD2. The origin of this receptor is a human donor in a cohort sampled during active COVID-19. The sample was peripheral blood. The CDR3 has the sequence CASSPGLAGVTLSNEQFF. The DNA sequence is TGTGCCAGCAGCCCGGGACTAGCGGGGGTAACGCTCAGTAATGAGCAGTTCTTC.